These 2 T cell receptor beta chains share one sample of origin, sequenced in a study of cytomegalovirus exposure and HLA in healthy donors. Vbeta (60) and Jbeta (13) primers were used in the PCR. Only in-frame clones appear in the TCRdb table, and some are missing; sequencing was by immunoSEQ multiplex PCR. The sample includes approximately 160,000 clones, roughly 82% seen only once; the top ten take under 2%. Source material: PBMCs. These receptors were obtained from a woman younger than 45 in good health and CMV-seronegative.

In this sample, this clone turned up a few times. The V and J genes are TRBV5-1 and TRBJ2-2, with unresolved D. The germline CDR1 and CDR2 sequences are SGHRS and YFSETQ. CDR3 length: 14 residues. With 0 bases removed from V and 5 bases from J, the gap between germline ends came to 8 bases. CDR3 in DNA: TGCGCCAGCAGCTTGGATCGGGTTACCGGGGAGCTGTTTTTT. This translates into CASSLDRVTGELFF.

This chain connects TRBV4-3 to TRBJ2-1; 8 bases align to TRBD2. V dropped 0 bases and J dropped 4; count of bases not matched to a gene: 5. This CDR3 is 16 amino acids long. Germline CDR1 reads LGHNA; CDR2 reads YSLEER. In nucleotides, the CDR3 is TGCGCCAGCAGCCAAGATACGGGGGGGAATTACAATGAGCAGTTCTTC. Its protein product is CASSQDTGGNYNEQFF.